The clone carrying this T cell receptor (beta chain) was observed a few times. Its antigen is as yet unknown. Authors' data handling: Junction-only sequences without quality scores came from ImmunoSEQ, so filtering differed. Repertoires were generated with immunoSEQ multiplex PCR, while TCRdb's copy carries only in-frame clones and drops some. V and J calls and clone size are copied from that table; D and trimming were computed from the DNA. The sample yields approximately 440,000 clones, roughly three quarters seen once. This CDR3 spans 17 amino acids. Germline assignment: CDR1 SGHDN and CDR2 FVKESK. The J segment lost 4 bases and the V segment lost 0 bases, leaving 10 bases of the junction unmatched. The data were obtained in a study of shared clonotypes between healthy human individuals. Broader study findings: In having few donors, the study represented limited genetic and exposure-history diversity.

The sample comprised PBMCs. This sequence was found in a woman aged 40 to 49 in good health. Some clones in this sample may be carry-over from other donors' samples. V usage is TRBV14 and J usage is TRBJ1-1; TRBD1 agrees at 8 bases. In DNA form, the CDR3 reads TGTGCCAGCAGCCAAGACCTCGGACAGGGCGGGGGCACTGAAGCTTTCTTT. Translation: CASSQDLGQGGGTEAFF.